The 3 T cell receptor beta chains reported below all come from one sample, sequenced in a study of blood T cells in healthy people across ages. Next came a second PCR, run for about 6 to 12 cycles, which used a sample-barcoded 5' primer along with a J-beta primer mix. TCRdb re-called the 5' RACE reads with MiXCR, one entry per CDR3 protein. Among around 800,000 distinct CDR3 sequences listed, roughly 24% were seen once. The same specimen was also included in a second study, on T cells of mothers and their children.

Source material: blood. These receptor sequences come from a boy between 10 and 17 years old in good health.

The V call is TRBV12-3 or TRBV12-4, the J call TRBJ1-3; 7 bases map to TRBD1. There are 17 residues in the CDR3. V shed 3 bases and J 0 bases; nucleotides not matched to a gene: 8. CDR3 DNA sequence: TGTGCCAGCAGTTTTTCTTCTTACAGGGGCTCTGGAAACACCATATATTTT. Protein: CASSFSSYRGSGNTIYF.

This clonotype showed up just a few times. The rearrangement uses TRBV24-1 and TRBJ2-5; 7 bases line up with TRBD1. With V trimmed by 6 bases and J by 2 bases, 14 bases remained unmatched. Germline CDR1 reads KGHDR; CDR2 reads SFDVKD. The CDR3 is made up of 17 amino acids. Here the CDR3 DNA reads TGTGCCACCAGTACCTCCTCCCTATTCAGGGGGCAAGAGACCCAGTACTTC. As protein: CATSTSSLFRGQETQYF.

The table lists this clonotype with a few counts. The J gene is TRBJ1-3, the V gene TRBV12-5; D perhaps matches TRBD1 (5 bases). Per germline, CDR1 LGHNT and CDR2 FRNRAP. V shed 0 bases and J shed 8 bases, with 20 bases lying between them. The CDR3 runs 17 residues. The CDR3 DNA follows: TGTGCTAGTGGTTTGGTAACCCCGGGACGGCCGCGGGACACCATATATTTT. Protein product: CASGLVTPGRPRDTIYF.